These 22 T cell receptor beta chains share one sample of origin, sequenced in a study of blood T cells in healthy people across ages. Using a J-beta primer mix together with a sample-barcoded 5' primer, a second PCR was run for roughly 7 to 12 cycles. TCRdb recomputed calls from the 5' RACE reads with MiXCR, one row per CDR3 protein. Of approximately 830,000 distinct CDR3 sequences in the sample, 62% were seen once. Sequencing used blood. The origin of the receptors is a man aged 30 to 39 in good health.

This chain links TRBV12-3 or TRBV12-4 with TRBJ1-5; the D is unclear. V lost 5 bases and J 3 bases, leaving 5 bases between the germline ends. This CDR3 spans 12 amino acids. CDR3 coding DNA: TGTGCCAGCAGTGGATTCAATCAGCCCCAGCATTTT. Residues: CASSGFNQPQHF.

V is TRBV20-1 and J is TRBJ2-7, with 8 bases fitting TRBD2. Looked up from germline, CDR1 is DFQATT and CDR2 is SNEGSKA (reference sequence). Trimming took 0 bases from V and 3 from J; bases not matched to a gene: 1. The CDR3 has 13 residues. CDR3 protein: CSARDSGVYEQYF. Here the CDR3 DNA reads TGCAGTGCTAGAGATAGCGGGGTCTACGAGCAGTACTTC.

Details on this clonotype: This may be a read error, as it is one base from a much larger clone. The chain couples TRBV6-2 or TRBV6-3 to TRBJ2-3, with D tentatively TRBD1 or TRBD2 (5 bases each). The ends were cut back, 11 bases at V and 2 bases at J, with 14 bases in the middle. The germline gives CDR1 MNHEY, CDR2 SVGEGT. The CDR3 has 13 residues. CDR3 sequence reads: CAGGRRDTDTQYF. The DNA for the CDR3 is TGTGCCGGGGGACGACGAGACACAGATACGCAGTATTTT.

The chain carries TRBV4-3 and TRBJ2-7, with 7 positions matching TRBD1. CDR3 length equals 15 residues. Germline V lookup: CDR1 LGHNA, CDR2 YSLEER. The J segment lost 0 bases and the V segment lost 3 bases, leaving 5 bases of the junction unmatched. Here the CDR3 DNA reads TGCGCCAGCAGCCAGGGACAGTCGACCTCCTACGAGCAGTACTTC. Its protein product is CASSQGQSTSYEQYF.

This chain connects TRBV7-9 to TRBJ2-1; maybe TRBD1 (5 bases). This CDR3 has 13 amino acids. V dropped 2 bases and J dropped 8 bases, with 10 bases sitting between them. Germline V gene lookup returns CDR1 SEHNR and CDR2 FQNEAQ (reference sequence). The CDR3 bases are TGTGCCAGCAGCTTACAGGGATGGGATGAGCAGTTCTTC. Translation gives CASSLQGWDEQFF.

The chain employs TRBV12-3 or TRBV12-4 and TRBJ2-7; D could derive from TRBD1 or TRBD2 (6 bases each). Trimming cost V 3 bases and J 4 bases, with 19 bases left between them. The CDR3 has 16 amino acids. The CDR3 nucleotides are TGTGCCAGCAGTTTCGTGGGGGGCTCCTACACTTACGAGCAGTACTTC. It codes for CASSFVGGSYTYEQYF.

Only a few counts were recorded for this clonotype. The rearrangement uses TRBV4-2 and TRBJ2-7; 7 bases align to TRBD1. Trimming cost V 0 bases and J 3 bases; bases outside gene matches: 5. Germline V CDR1 and CDR2: LGHNA, YNFKEQ. The CDR3 has 15 residues. In nucleotides, the CDR3 is TGTGCCAGCAGCCAAGACCCCGGGACAGACTACGAGCAGTACTTC. It codes for CASSQDPGTDYEQYF.

This clonotype was seen a single time. The rearrangement uses TRBV9 and TRBJ2-1; TRBD1 agrees at 7 bases. Germline loops: CDR1 SGDLS, CDR2 YYNGEE. The ends lost 6 bases at V and 10 bases at J; junction bases unmatched: 10. The CDR3 has 13 residues. CDR3 sequence (DNA): TGTGCCAGCAAGGGGGCGCGTGGCGACGAGCAGTTCTTC. This sequence encodes CASKGARGDEQFF.

The chain links TRBV29-1 to TRBJ2-3; possibly TRBD2 for D (6 bases). Trimming removed 6 bases at V and 0 bases at J, with 16 bases between. The CDR3 loop spans 15 amino acids. Looked up from germline, CDR1 is SQVTM and CDR2 is ANQGSEA. The CDR3 loop is CSVATAGTSTDTQYF. CDR3 DNA: TGCAGCGTCGCGACCGCGGGGACTAGCACAGATACGCAGTATTTT.

V usage is TRBV4-1 and J usage is TRBJ1-4; 8 positions match TRBD1. CDR3 length equals 15 residues. The junction had 10 bases not matched to a gene; V was cut back by 3 bases and J by 10 bases. Germline loops: CDR1 MGHRA, CDR2 YSYEKL. CDR3 protein: CASSQPGQEWGKLFF. DNA of the CDR3: TGCGCCAGCAGCCAGCCGGGACAGGAATGGGGAAAACTGTTTTTT.

The V call is TRBV13, the J call TRBJ2-3, with D unclear. Germline V gene lookup returns CDR1 PRHDT and CDR2 FYEKMQ (reference sequence). This CDR3 region has 13 residues. V dropped 10 bases and J dropped 2 bases, with 13 bases sitting between them. This chain's CDR3 is CATSTGPTDTQYF. As DNA, the CDR3 is TGTGCCACTAGTACCGGGCCCACAGATACGCAGTATTTT.

This clonotype was observed a handful of times. The V and J genes are TRBV7-2 and TRBJ2-1, with D maybe TRBD2 (6 bases). Trimming removed 5 bases from V and 7 bases from J, with 21 bases in between. CDR1 and CDR2 from the germline V gene are SGHTA and FQGNSA. There are 16 residues in the CDR3. The CDR3 DNA reads as TGTGCCAGCAGCCCCGCATGGGGCGGGGTCCTGAATGAGCAGTTCTTC. Amino acid sequence: CASSPAWGGVLNEQFF.

This clonotype turned up a few times. This chain joins TRBV20-1 and TRBJ2-7; D is possibly TRBD1 or TRBD2 (7 bases each). The J call is uncertain, as TRBJ2-5 better fits the DNA end. There are 17 residues in the CDR3. Looked up from germline, CDR1 is DFQATT and CDR2 is SNEGSKA (reference sequence). The CDR3 DNA is TGCAGTGCTAGAAGTTTGCGGGTGCGGGGGACAGAGAAGACCCAGTACTTC. This sequence encodes CSARSLRVRGTEKTQYF.

The V call is TRBV7-9, the J call TRBJ2-1, with a possible D match to TRBD2 (6 bases). CDR3 length: 15 residues. Trimming took 6 bases from V and 4 from J, leaving 16 bases between them. CDR1 is SEHNR and CDR2 is FQNEAQ in the germline V gene (reference sequence). In nucleotides, the CDR3 is TGTGCCAGCAGAGCTTCGGGGGATTCATACAATGAGCAGTTCTTC. This codes for CASRASGDSYNEQFF.

DNA for the CDR3: TGTGCCAGCAGTCTGAAGGGGGAGAATGAGCAGTTCTTC. It specifies CASSLKGENEQFF. The chain combines TRBV12-3 or TRBV12-4 with TRBJ2-1; D is perhaps TRBD1 (6 bases). V dropped 5 bases and J dropped 7 bases, with 12 bases sitting between them. This CDR3 contains 13 residues.

This clonotype was detected a few times. This chain connects TRBV7-2 to TRBJ1-6; no clear D. The ends were cut back, 6 bases at V and 7 bases at J, with 10 bases in the middle. The CDR3 totals 13 residues. Germline CDR1 is SGHTA and CDR2 is FQGNSA. This CDR3 reads CASRPGLNSPLHF. As DNA, the CDR3 is TGTGCCAGCAGGCCGGGGTTAAATTCACCCCTCCACTTT.

This clonotype occurred a few times. The chain employs TRBV20-1 and TRBJ2-5; D ambiguous. The J call may be mistaken, given a closer DNA end match to TRBJ2-7. The V gene's germline CDR1 is DFQATT and CDR2 SNEGSKA (reference sequence). The CDR3 covers 13 residues. CDR3 residues: CSARDRRNYEQYF. The CDR3 DNA is TGCAGTGCTAGAGATCGGCGGAACTACGAGCAGTACTTC.

This chain uses TRBV7-9 with TRBJ1-6; D ambiguous. V dropped 3 bases and J dropped 12 bases, with 15 bases sitting between them. Germline V gene lookup returns CDR1 SEHNR and CDR2 FQNEAQ (reference sequence). The CDR3 length is 14 residues. CDR3 region: CASSLGSDKGPLHF. DNA of the CDR3: TGTGCCAGCAGCTTGGGGTCGGATAAGGGACCCCTCCACTTT.

This clonotype was seen only once. V and J are TRBV15 and TRBJ1-5, with no clear D. The CDR3 consists of 14 residues. Trimming left V 4 bases short and J 4 bases short, with 11 bases between. Germline CDR1 and CDR2: LNHNV and YYDKDF (reference sequence). CDR3 nucleotide sequence: TGTGCCACCAGCACTAACAGTGGAAATCAGCCCCAGCATTTT. Its translation is CATSTNSGNQPQHF.

This clonotype came up once. The rearrangement joins TRBV7-3 to TRBJ2-6; TRBD2 agrees at 7 bases. Germline V gene data show CDR1 as SGHTA and CDR2 as FQGTGA. V shed 5 bases, J shed 0 bases, and the junction held 4 bases outside the gene matches. The CDR3 totals 16 residues. For the CDR3, the DNA is TGTGCCAGCAGCCCGACTAGCCCCTCTGGGGCCAACGTCCTGACTTTC. Encoded protein: CASSPTSPSGANVLTF.

This clonotype appeared once. Germline and junction disagree at one end, which may indicate a read error. V and J are TRBV3-1 and TRBJ2-3; D gene uncertain. Germline V gives CDR1 LGHDT, CDR2 YNNKEL (reference sequence). This CDR3 has 13 residues. The CDR3 region is CASNQVRTDTQYF. The CDR3 DNA is TGTGCCAGCAACCAAGTCCGGACAGATACGCAGTATTTT.

The chain joins TRBV6-2 or TRBV6-3 to TRBJ2-7; TRBD2 matches 7 bases. CDR1 is MNHEY and CDR2 is SVGEGT in the germline V gene. The CDR3 runs to 15 residues. Germline trimming cut 6 bases from V and 0 bases from J; bases unmatched to any gene: 8. CDR3 region: CASRRDRGDSYEQYF. DNA of the CDR3: TGTGCCAGCAGACGAGATCGGGGGGACTCCTACGAGCAGTACTTC.